What follows are 7 T cell receptor beta chains derived from one specimen sequenced in a study of monozygotic twins with inflammatory bowel disease. TCRdb reprocessed the 5' RACE reads and stores each CDR3 protein as one record, lacking DNA. This sample carries some 440,000 distinct CDR3 sequences, with about 2.2% going to the ten biggest clones. What was sequenced was blood. The receptor set was obtained from a human donor with ulcerative colitis or Crohn's disease, or a healthy co-twin of an affected twin (not recorded which).

V and J are TRBV19 and TRBJ2-7; TCRdb's D call of TRBD1 is untestable without DNA. CDR1 is LNHDA, CDR2 SQIVND, per germline (reference sequence). CDR3 length equals 15 residues. CDR3 protein: CASSEPGLGLQEQYF.

The chain couples TRBV20-1 to TRBJ1-2; with no DNA, the TCRdb D assignment of TRBD1 cannot be verified. The CDR3 consists of 13 residues. Germline lookup yields CDR1 DFQATT and CDR2 SNEGSKA (reference sequence). The CDR3 loop is CSARSWDPYGYTF.

The rearrangement joins TRBV5-5 to TRBJ1-6. The germline V gene has CDR1 SGHKS and CDR2 YYEKEE (reference sequence). The CDR3 length is 14 residues. This chain's CDR3 is CASQASFNNSPLHF.

The CDR3 is CASSQEPDEQYF. J is TRBJ2-7 and V is TRBV3-1. The CDR3 extends over 12 amino acids. Germline CDR1 reads LGHDT; CDR2 reads YNNKEL (reference sequence).

The gene calls are TRBV7-9 and TRBJ2-5; TCRdb's D gene call, TRBD2, goes unchecked for lack of DNA. CDR1 and CDR2 from the germline V gene are SEHNR and FQNEAQ (reference sequence). CDR3 size: 14 residues. CDR3 amino acids: CASSLALGEETQYF. Complete variable domain (other parts from reference TRBV7-9 and TRBJ2-5): DTGVSQNPRHKITKRGQNVTFRCDPISEHNRLYWYRQTLGQGPEFLTYFQNEAQLEKSRLLSDRFSAERPKGSFSTLEIQRTEQGDSAMYLCASSLALGEETQYFGPGTRLLVL.

The gene calls are TRBV12-3 or TRBV12-4 and TRBJ2-3. The CDR3 consists of 12 residues. The CDR3 region is CASSLSLHTQYF.

V is TRBV5-8 and J is TRBJ2-2; the D call from TCRdb, TRBD1, cannot be confirmed without DNA. The CDR3 loop spans 16 amino acids. Per germline, CDR1 SGHTS and CDR2 YDEGEE. CDR3: CASSYTGISLTGELFF.